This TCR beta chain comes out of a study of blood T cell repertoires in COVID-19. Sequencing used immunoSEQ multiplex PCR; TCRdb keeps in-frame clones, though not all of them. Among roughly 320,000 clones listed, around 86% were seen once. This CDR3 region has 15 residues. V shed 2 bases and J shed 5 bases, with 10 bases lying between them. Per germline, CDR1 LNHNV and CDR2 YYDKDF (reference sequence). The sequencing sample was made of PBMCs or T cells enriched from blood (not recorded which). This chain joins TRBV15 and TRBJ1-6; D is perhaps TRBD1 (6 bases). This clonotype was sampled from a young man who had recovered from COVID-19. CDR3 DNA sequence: TGTGCCACCAGCAGAAGGGACACCAATAATTCACCCCTCCACTTT. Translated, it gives CATSRRDTNNSPLHF.